The 31 T cell receptor beta chains below come from one sample, sequenced in a study of OX40 agonist ivuxolimab in advanced cancers. Some clones are missing from TCRdb's copy, which holds only in-frame ones; the method was immunoSEQ multiplex PCR. The table records about 62,000 clones, around 84% of them present only once. The input for sequencing was CD4+ or CD8+ T cells sorted from blood, taken in a trial of the OX40 agonist ivuxolimab. These receptor sequences come from an adult with an advanced solid tumor such as melanoma, head and neck, liver or kidney cancer.

The J gene is TRBJ1-2, the V gene TRBV29-1, with no clear D. CDR1 is SQVTM and CDR2 is ANQGSEA in the germline V gene. The CDR3 has 12 residues. V lost 4 bases, J lost 4 bases, and 10 bases lay in between. The CDR3: CSVVDGAYGYTF. In DNA, the CDR3 is TGCAGCGTTGTTGACGGAGCCTATGGCTACACCTTC.

The chain combines TRBV7-9 with TRBJ1-3, with a tentative D call TRBD1 (5 bases). V was clipped by 4 bases and J by 4 bases, with 14 bases between them. There are 15 residues in the CDR3. Germline values: CDR1 SEHNR, CDR2 FQNEAQ (reference sequence). CDR3 region: CASSSPGRPGNTIYF. In DNA form, the CDR3 reads TGTGCCAGCAGCTCACCGGGACGCCCGGGAAACACCATATATTTT.

The chain carries TRBV7-9 and TRBJ2-7; D is perhaps TRBD1 or TRBD2 (5 bases each). From germline, CDR1 is SEHNR and CDR2 FQNEAQ (reference sequence). Trimming took 10 bases from V and 0 from J, leaving 16 bases between them. The CDR3 is 14 amino acids. CDR3 in amino acids: CATTRGRDSYEQYF. The CDR3 nucleotides are TGTGCCACCACCCGGGGCAGGGACTCCTACGAGCAGTACTTC.

This clone has only a few counts. This chain links TRBV2 with TRBJ1-6, with TRBD1 matching 9 bases. J gave up 10 bases and V 8 bases, and 12 bases lay outside the gene matches. There are 15 residues in the CDR3. Germline CDR1 and CDR2: SNHLY and FYNNEI. For the CDR3, the DNA is TGTGCCAGCTTTCGGGGGACAGGGTTTTACTCACCCCTCCACTTT. Translation gives CASFRGTGFYSPLHF.

The chain recombines TRBV7-8 with TRBJ2-1; D not certain. Germline CDR1 reads SGHVS; CDR2 reads FQNEAQ. Trimming shortened V by 7 bases and J by 8 bases, and 27 bases separated the two germline ends. The CDR3 loop spans 17 amino acids. The CDR3 region has the DNA TGTGCCAGCACCCTATCGGCAGTACGGATCCTTCGGGATGAGCAGTTCTTC. Protein: CASTLSAVRILRDEQFF.

The chain recombines TRBV5-1 with TRBJ1-1; TRBD1 agrees at 11 bases. The CDR3 sequence is 16 residues long. The ends lost 1 base at V and 4 bases at J; junction bases unmatched: 6. Per germline, CDR1 SGHRS and CDR2 YFSETQ. The CDR3 reads CASSLLGQGAVTEAFF. CDR3 bases: TGCGCCAGCAGCTTGCTCGGACAGGGGGCAGTCACTGAAGCTTTCTTT.

This clone was counted between two and nine times. The gene calls are TRBV6-4 and TRBJ1-1; 7 bases are shared with TRBD1. There are 14 residues in the CDR3. Germline trimming cut 6 bases from V and 0 bases from J; bases unmatched to any gene: 4. Germline assignment: CDR1 MRHNA and CDR2 SNTAGT. The CDR3 sequence: CASRMDRMNTEAFF. DNA of the CDR3: TGTGCCAGCAGGATGGACAGGATGAACACTGAAGCTTTCTTT.

The chain uses TRBV6-6 and TRBJ2-7, with 10 positions matching TRBD1. Per the germline V gene, CDR1 is MNHNY and CDR2 is SVGAGI (reference sequence). This CDR3 is 15 amino acids long. Losses at the gene ends were 2 bases for V and 7 bases for J; bases not matched to a gene: 8. The CDR3 spells CASSYEGTGVWEQYF. CDR3 DNA sequence: TGTGCCAGCAGTTACGAAGGGACAGGGGTCTGGGAGCAGTACTTC.

This clone was counted a single time. The chain recombines TRBV4-1 with TRBJ2-7; 15 bases map to TRBD2. This CDR3 contains 16 residues. CDR1 is MGHRA, CDR2 YSYEKL, per germline. V shed 6 bases, J shed 5 bases, and the junction held 8 bases outside the gene matches. CDR3 loop: CASRPGLAGGRDEQYF. As DNA, the CDR3 is TGCGCCAGCAGGCCCGGACTAGCGGGGGGGCGCGACGAGCAGTACTTC.

The chain links TRBV2 to TRBJ2-1; D may be TRBD1 (5 bases). This CDR3 contains 15 residues. Germline-derived CDR1 and CDR2 are SNHLY and FYNNEI. V was clipped by 5 bases and J by 2 bases, with 13 bases between them. The CDR3 loop is CASSRSGIPYNEQFF. The CDR3 nucleotides are TGTGCCAGCAGTAGGTCAGGGATCCCCTACAATGAGCAGTTCTTC.

CDR3 sequence: CASSLLPSGGYQETQYF. The DNA for the CDR3 is TGTGCCAGCAGCTTGTTGCCTAGCGGGGGGTACCAAGAGACCCAGTACTTC. The chain is built from TRBV5-5 and TRBJ2-5, with 11 bases that match TRBD2. Unmatched junction bases numbered 5, after V lost 1 base and J lost 0 bases. The CDR3 sequence is 17 residues long. Germline CDR1 and CDR2: SGHKS and YYEKEE (reference sequence).

The chain employs TRBV4-2 and TRBJ1-2; TRBD1 matches at 8 bases. CDR3 length: 15 amino acids. CDR1 and CDR2 from the germline V gene are LGHNA and YNFKEQ. Trimming removed 0 bases from V and 5 bases from J; junction bases left unmatched: 5. CDR3 protein: CASSQDTQGGYGYTF. The CDR3 nucleotides are TGTGCCAGCAGCCAAGATACACAGGGGGGATATGGCTACACCTTC.

Concerning this clone itself: An end of the junction does not agree with germline; a read error may underlie this. The chain recombines TRBV5-4 with TRBJ2-5, with D perhaps matching TRBD1 or TRBD2 (7 bases each). CDR1 is SGHNT and CDR2 is YYREEE in the germline V gene (reference sequence). This CDR3 spans 13 amino acids. The CDR3 here is CASSAFVSGGGHF. CDR3 coding DNA: TGTGCCAGCAGCGCGTTTGTATCAGGGGGGGGTCACTTC.

The chain has TRBV6-5 and TRBJ2-7; D gene unclear. The germline V gene has CDR1 MNHEY and CDR2 SVGAGI. The length of the CDR3 is 12 residues. Trimming stripped 5 bases from V and 7 bases from J, with 12 bases between. The CDR3 is CASSGIMGEQYF. For the CDR3, the DNA is TGTGCCAGCAGTGGGATTATGGGAGAGCAGTACTTC.

The chain joins TRBV2 to TRBJ1-4; the D gene is possibly TRBD1 (5 bases). Trimming removed 6 bases from V and 3 bases from J, with 11 bases in between. This CDR3 spans 14 amino acids. The V gene's germline CDR1 is SNHLY and CDR2 FYNNEI. CDR3 region: CASRSGASNEKLFF. The CDR3 DNA follows: TGTGCCAGCAGGAGTGGGGCCTCTAATGAAAAACTGTTTTTT.

The V call is TRBV10-3, the J call TRBJ1-3, with no clear D. V was trimmed by 10 bases and J by 0 bases, leaving 10 bases between them. This CDR3 has 13 amino acids. Germline assignment: CDR1 ENHRY and CDR2 SYGVKD. The CDR3 spells CATTGNSGNTIYF. The CDR3 DNA is TGTGCCACCACTGGGAACTCTGGAAACACCATATATTTT.

The genes are TRBV9 and TRBJ1-1; D is possibly TRBD1 (5 bases). The CDR3 consists of 13 residues. Germline V gene sequence: CDR1 SGDLS, CDR2 YYNGEE. Trimming left V 0 bases short and J 3 bases short, with 6 bases between. CDR3 sequence reads: CASSVAGDTEAFF. In nucleotides, the CDR3 is TGTGCCAGCAGCGTAGCGGGGGACACTGAAGCTTTCTTT.

This rearrangement joins TRBV6-5 to TRBJ2-2; the match to TRBD2 covers 7 bases. The CDR3 spans 15 residues. CDR1 is MNHEY and CDR2 is SVGAGI in the germline V gene. V dropped 2 bases and J dropped 10; count of bases not matched to a gene: 10. DNA for the CDR3: TGTGCCAGCAGTTACGAGCTACGCGGGGGAGTGGAGCTGTTTTTT. It encodes CASSYELRGGVELFF.

This chain links TRBV5-1 with TRBJ2-7; 10 bases are shared with TRBD2. From germline, CDR1 is SGHRS and CDR2 YFSETQ. With V trimmed by 4 bases and J by 3 bases, 4 bases remained unmatched. This CDR3 comprises 14 residues. The CDR3 bases are TGCGCCAGCAGCCTTAGCGGGGGGAGCTACGAGCAGTACTTC. This gives the protein CASSLSGGSYEQYF.

This clone was seen a single time. The J gene is TRBJ2-3, the V gene TRBV5-1; 8 nucleotides align to TRBD1. V lost 4 bases, J lost 0 bases, and 7 bases stayed unmatched. The CDR3 spans 16 residues. The germline V gene encodes CDR1 SGHRS and CDR2 YFSETQ. In DNA form, the CDR3 reads TGCGCCAGCAGCCCCGGGGACAGGACTAGCACAGATACGCAGTATTTT. Its translation: CASSPGDRTSTDTQYF.

The chain carries TRBV15 and TRBJ1-1, with 10 positions matching TRBD1. Germline V lookup: CDR1 LNHNV, CDR2 YYDKDF (reference sequence). V shed 8 bases, J shed 3 bases, and the junction held 9 bases outside the gene matches. The CDR3 totals 15 residues. CDR3 DNA: TGTGCCACCGAGGAACCCGGGACAGGGGACACTGAAGCTTTCTTT. Translated: CATEEPGTGDTEAFF.

This clone was detected only a few times. The gene calls are TRBV18 and TRBJ2-1; D possibly uses TRBD1 or TRBD2 (8 bases each). The V end lost 10 bases, the J end lost 5 bases, and 24 bases lay between the germline ends. Looked up from germline, CDR1 is KGHSH and CDR2 is LQKENI. The CDR3 is made up of 16 amino acids. The CDR3 DNA reads TGTGCCAACACCAGGGGGCCAGCGGGGGATAACAATGAGCAGTTCTTC. It specifies CANTRGPAGDNNEQFF.

This rearrangement joins TRBV7-6 to TRBJ1-5; D unclear. The germline V gene encodes CDR1 SGHVS and CDR2 FNYEAQ. The CDR3 has 14 residues. The V end lost 2 bases, the J end lost 2 bases, and 7 bases lay between the germline ends. The CDR3 reads CASSLSGGNQPQHF. CDR3 nucleotides: TGTGCCAGCAGCTTATCCGGGGGCAATCAGCCCCAGCATTTT.

The rearrangement links TRBV28 to TRBJ1-1; D remains ambiguous. The CDR3 is 13 residues long. From germline, CDR1 is MDHEN and CDR2 SYDVKM. The germline V and J ends were trimmed by 3 bases and 2 bases, with 7 bases remaining between them. The CDR3, as DNA: TGTGCCAGCAGTTTTGTAGTAAACACTGAAGCTTTCTTT. Protein sequence: CASSFVVNTEAFF. Full variable domain (outside the CDR3, taken from reference TRBV28 and TRBJ1-1): DVKVTQSSRYLVKRTGEKVFLECVQDMDHENMFWYRQDPGLGLRLIYFSYDVKMKEKGDIPEGYSVSREKKERFSLILESASTNQTSMYLCASSFVVNTEAFFGQGTRLTVV.

The chain is built from TRBV19 and TRBJ2-5; D is unresolved. The CDR3 has 13 residues. CDR1 and CDR2 (germline): LNHDA, SQIVND (reference sequence). The ends were cut back, 1 base at V and 0 bases at J, with 3 bases in the middle. The CDR3: CASSIGNQETQYF. CDR3 in DNA: TGTGCCAGTAGTATAGGGAACCAAGAGACCCAGTACTTC.

The chain carries TRBV5-4 and TRBJ1-4, with D perhaps TRBD1 (6 bases). CDR1 and CDR2 from the germline V gene are SGHNT and YYREEE (reference sequence). This CDR3 contains 16 residues. V was cut by 1 base and J by 1 base, with 11 bases left in between. In nucleotides, the CDR3 is TGTGCCAGCAGCTTGAAAGGGGGGGGAACTAATGAAAAACTGTTTTTT. This sequence encodes CASSLKGGGTNEKLFF.

The CDR3 region has the DNA TGTGCCAGCAGAAACGGGGGACCTGGTGGCTACACCTTC. Protein sequence: CASRNGGPGGYTF. The chain couples TRBV6-5 to TRBJ1-2; D perhaps matches TRBD1 (5 bases). Per the germline V gene, CDR1 is MNHEY and CDR2 is SVGAGI. The CDR3 extends over 13 amino acids. Trimming took off 6 bases at V and 7 bases at J, with 15 bases between the two ends.

The rearrangement uses TRBV5-1 and TRBJ1-5, with TRBD1 as a possible D gene (6 bases). Germline CDR1 and CDR2: SGHRS and YFSETQ. V was cut by 0 bases and J by 3 bases, with 10 bases left in between. CDR3 length equals 15 residues. CDR3 DNA: TGCGCCAGCAGCTTGGGGGGGCGGAACAATCAGCCCCAGCATTTT. This sequence encodes CASSLGGRNNQPQHF.

This clone appeared a single time. CDR3 nucleotide sequence: TGCGCCAGCAGCTTGGCGGGGACAGTGAACACTGAAGCTTTCTTT. Translating gives CASSLAGTVNTEAFF. The chain is built from TRBV5-1 and TRBJ1-1; 7 bases are a match to TRBD1. Germline V gene sequence: CDR1 SGHRS, CDR2 YFSETQ. Trimming at V came to 0 bases and at J to 0 bases, leaving 2 bases not matched to a gene. This CDR3 contains 15 residues.

The V gene is TRBV7-2, the J gene TRBJ1-2; 7 bases agree with TRBD1. The CDR3 has 14 residues. The V and J ends lost 5 bases and 4 bases, in that order; junction bases with no gene match: 7. CDR1 is SGHTA and CDR2 is FQGNSA in the germline V gene. The DNA of the CDR3 is TGTGCCAGCAGCGGCGGGACAGTCCTCTATGGCTACACCTTC. Its translation: CASSGGTVLYGYTF.

V and J are TRBV28 and TRBJ2-3; 8 bases are a match to TRBD2. Trimming at V came to 6 bases and at J to 8 bases, leaving 13 bases not matched to a gene. The CDR3 loop spans 15 amino acids. Germline assignment: CDR1 MDHEN and CDR2 SYDVKM. This CDR3 is CASRLSGGFGTTQYF. DNA for the CDR3: TGTGCCAGCAGACTGAGCGGGGGATTCGGGACTACGCAGTATTTT.